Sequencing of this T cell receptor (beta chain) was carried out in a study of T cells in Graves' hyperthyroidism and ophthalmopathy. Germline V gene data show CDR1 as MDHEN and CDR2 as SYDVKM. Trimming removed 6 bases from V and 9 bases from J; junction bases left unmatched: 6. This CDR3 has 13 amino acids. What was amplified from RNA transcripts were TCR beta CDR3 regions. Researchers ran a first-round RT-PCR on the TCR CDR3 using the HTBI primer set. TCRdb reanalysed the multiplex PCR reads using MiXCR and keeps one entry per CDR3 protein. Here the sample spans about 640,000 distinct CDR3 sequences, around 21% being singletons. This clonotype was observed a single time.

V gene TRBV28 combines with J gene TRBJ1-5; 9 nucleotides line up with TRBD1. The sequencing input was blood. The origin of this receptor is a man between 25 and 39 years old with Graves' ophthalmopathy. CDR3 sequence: CASRPGQGVPQHF. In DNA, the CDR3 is TGTGCCAGCAGACCGGGACAGGGAGTGCCCCAGCATTTT.